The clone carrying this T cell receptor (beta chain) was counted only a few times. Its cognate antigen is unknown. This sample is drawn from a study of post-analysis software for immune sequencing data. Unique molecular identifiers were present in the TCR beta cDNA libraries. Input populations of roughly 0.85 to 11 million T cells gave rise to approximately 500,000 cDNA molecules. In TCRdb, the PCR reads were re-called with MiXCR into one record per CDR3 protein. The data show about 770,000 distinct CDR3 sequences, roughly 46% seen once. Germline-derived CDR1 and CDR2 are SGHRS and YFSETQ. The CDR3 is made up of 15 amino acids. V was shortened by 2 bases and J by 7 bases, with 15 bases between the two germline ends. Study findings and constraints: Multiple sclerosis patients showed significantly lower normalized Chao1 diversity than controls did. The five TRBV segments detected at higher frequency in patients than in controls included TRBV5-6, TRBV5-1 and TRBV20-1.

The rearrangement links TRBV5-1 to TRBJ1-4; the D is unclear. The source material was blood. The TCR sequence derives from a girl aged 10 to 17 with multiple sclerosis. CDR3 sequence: CASSLEGWTAEKLFF. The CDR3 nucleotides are TGCGCCAGCAGCTTAGAAGGGTGGACGGCTGAAAAACTGTTTTTT.